The present T cell receptor beta chain was sequenced within a study of CD8+ T cells in alopecia areata. cDNA prepared by RNA extraction and subsequent reverse transcription served as the template for sequencing. Measured with immunoSEQ multiplex PCR; TCRdb has only the in-frame clones, and not every one. The sample lists about 110,000 clones; 50% to 60% were seen once. Worth noting for this clone: Its antigen is still unknown.

Whole-study findings and limits: Greater clonality was observed in lesional scalp samples, especially alopecia totalis/universalis, versus normal scalp.

The V end lost 3 bases, the J end lost 5 bases, and 19 bases lay between the germline ends. Germline V gives CDR1 SGHAT, CDR2 FQNNGV. CDR3 length: 16 amino acids. Source material: NKG2D-low CD8+ T cells sorted from blood. The clonotype was recovered from a human donor with alopecia areata. The chain joins TRBV11-2 to TRBJ2-5, with a tentative D call TRBD2 (5 bases). CDR3 nucleotides: TGTGCCAGCAGCTTGGAAGCACGGGGAGCAATTGAGACCCAGTACTTC. It specifies CASSLEARGAIETQYF.